This TCR beta chain emerged from a study of radiation and T cells in renal cell carcinoma. Broader study findings: Top tumor clonotypes rose in blood 2 weeks post-radiation, then contracted.

The time point here: baseline pretreatment blood. Noted treatment: 15 Gy SBRT to primary tumor, nephrectomy 4 weeks later. Data came from immunoSEQ multiplex PCR; TCRdb stores just in-frame clones and leaves some out. Seen here are approximately 110,000 clones, roughly 80% observed once, and the top ten hold about 3%. The CDR3 runs to 15 residues. Looked up from germline, CDR1 is GTSNPN and CDR2 is SVGIG (reference sequence). Trimming pared 2 bases from V and 1 base from J, leaving 9 bases between. A remark on this clone: Its antigen remains unknown.

The chain links TRBV30 to TRBJ2-6; D remains ambiguous. The sample was blood, taken from a patient whose treatment included radiotherapy and nephrectomy. The clonotype comes from a woman in her fifties or sixties with renal cell carcinoma. The CDR3 region is CAWSYRESGANVLTF. CDR3 bases: TGTGCCTGGAGTTACAGAGAATCTGGGGCCAACGTCCTGACTTTC. Variable domain in full (rest from reference TRBV30 and TRBJ2-6): SQTIHQWPATLVQPVGSPLSLECTVEGTSNPNLYWYRQAAGRGLQLLFYSVGIGQISSEVPQNLSASRPQDRQFILSSKKLLLSDSGFYLCAWSYRESGANVLTFGAGSRLTVL.